The clone carrying this TCR beta chain was counted ten times or more. The data originate from a study of beta chain features in type 1 diabetes. All of the isolated RNA was reverse transcribed, so expressed TCRB transcripts were sequenced. TCRdb keeps only in-frame clones here, not all; method: immunoSEQ multiplex PCR. The repertoire holds 680,000 or so clones, 15% to 18% seen once, with roughly 0.098% in the top ten. The CDR3 extends over 13 amino acids. CDR1 is SNHLY and CDR2 is FYNNEI in the germline V gene. V lost 3 bases to trimming and J lost 8 bases, with 12 bases between them. The sequenced sample was naive CD4+ T cells from blood. The receptor's source is a man in his late teens or twenties in good health. The rearrangement links TRBV2 to TRBJ2-3; D ambiguous. The CDR3 coding sequence is TGTGCCAGCAGTGACCAGGCTGATGGTACGCAGTATTTT. Residues: CASSDQADGTQYF.